This T cell receptor beta chain derives from a study of cytomegalovirus exposure and HLA in healthy donors. The V end was cut by 4 bases, the J end by 4 bases, with 21 bases between. The CDR3 loop spans 17 amino acids. Germline-derived CDR1 and CDR2 are SGHTA and FQGNSA. Profiling relied on immunoSEQ multiplex PCR, and the TCRdb table lists in-frame clones only, not all of them. Here the sample spans roughly 300,000 clones, 86% being singletons. The clonotype originates from a woman aged 18-29 years in good health and CMV-seronegative. The sequenced material came from PBMCs. This chain joins TRBV7-2 and TRBJ2-3, with D possibly TRBD1 on 6 matching bases. The CDR3 region has the DNA TGTGCCAGCAGCTCCCCCCTTCGGACAGTTCTTGCAGATACGCAGTATTTT. This gives the protein CASSSPLRTVLADTQYF. The full variable domain, in which reference TRBV7-2 and TRBJ2-3 provide the parts outside the CDR3, is GAGVSQSPSNKVTEKGKDVELRCDPISGHTALYWYRQSLGQGLEFLIYFQGNSAPDKSGLPSDRFSAERTGGSVSTLTIQRTQQEDSAVYLCASSSPLRTVLADTQYFGPGTRLTVL.